This TCR beta chain was captured in a study of regulatory T cells. Sorting split CD4+ cells into CD25-high CD127-low Tregs and CD25-low CD127-high conventional T cells. On this clone itself: The antigen is unknown.

Overall study findings and caveats: In CD3G-deficient patients, conventional CD4+ T cells were enriched for hydrophobic CDR3 residues at positions 6 and 7.

Trimming removed 11 bases from V and 0 bases from J, with 19 bases in between. Germline lookup yields CDR1 ENHRY and CDR2 SYGVKD. The CDR3 contains 16 residues. Primers: 52 TRBV forward and 13 TRBJ reverse. This table comes from immunoSEQ multiplex PCR, and its TCRdb copy is limited to in-frame clones, with some not included. Here the sample spans tens of thousands of clones, 92% being singletons. This sequence was found in a person under 35 with CD3G deficiency. The gene calls are TRBV10-3 and TRBJ2-2; TRBD2 might be the D (7 bases). The sample was conventional CD4+ T cells sorted from blood. The CDR3 loop reads CAASRGGPANTGELFF. In DNA, the CDR3 is TGTGCCGCAAGTCGCGGGGGCCCTGCGAACACCGGGGAGCTGTTTTTT.